In this sample, the clone carrying this T cell receptor beta chain turned up a few times. Its cognate antigen is unknown. These data come from a study of blood T cells in healthy people across ages. Study results and caveats: Diversity was higher, and naive CD4+ cells more numerous, in long-lived donors than in aged donors.

The V end was cut by 6 bases, the J end by 2 bases, with 8 bases between. Germline V gene sequence: CDR1 SQVTM, CDR2 ANQGSEA. The CDR3 totals 11 residues. Alongside a J-beta primer mix, a sample-barcoded 5' primer served in a second PCR lasting about 6 to 12 cycles. TCRdb reprocessed the 5' RACE reads with MiXCR, giving one entry per CDR3 protein. The sample has roughly 1,300,000 distinct CDR3 sequences; approximately 60% are singletons. The chain has TRBV29-1 and TRBJ2-7; D not certain. Source material: blood. The clonotype was recovered from a man in his late teens or twenties in good health. The CDR3 sequence is CSVRGTYEQYF. CDR3 in DNA: TGCAGCGTCCGAGGCACCTACGAGCAGTACTTC.